The present TCR beta chain was sequenced within a study of OX40 agonist ivuxolimab in advanced cancers. On the study more broadly: Ivuxolimab is an agonistic anti-OX40 (CD134) antibody, and patients were treated with it. Anti-PD-1, anti-PD-L1 or anti-CTLA-4 therapy given earlier was allowed, and around 40% had some.

Findings and limits, study-wide: Blood T cells, both CD4+ and CD8+, expanded clonally by week 6 at 0.1 to 3.0 mg/kg. On average, a greater number of expanded clones characterised CD8+ T cells relative to CD4+.

Measured with immunoSEQ multiplex PCR; TCRdb has only the in-frame clones, and not every one. The table includes tens of thousands of clones, approximately 86% detected once. With regard to this clone: Its antigen remains unknown.

This CDR3 has 15 residues. J lost 12 bases, V lost 4 bases, and 12 bases had no gene match. Looked up from germline, CDR1 is SGHRS and CDR2 is YFSETQ. Sample: CD4+ or CD8+ T cells sorted from blood, taken in a trial of the OX40 agonist ivuxolimab. The TCR originated in an adult with an advanced solid tumor such as melanoma, head and neck, liver or kidney cancer. The chain combines TRBV5-1 with TRBJ2-7; 14 nucleotides line up with TRBD2. The CDR3 region is CASSPSPGLAGVWYF. The CDR3, as DNA: TGCGCCAGCAGCCCAAGCCCGGGACTAGCGGGAGTTTGGTACTTC. The entire variable domain, with the rest obtained from reference TRBV5-1 and TRBJ2-7, is as follows: KAGVTQTPRYLIKTRGQQVTLSCSPISGHRSVSWYQQTPGQGLQFLFEYFSETQRNKGNFPGRFSGRQFSNSRSEMNVSTLELGDSALYLCASSPSPGLAGVWYFGPGTRLTVT.